This T cell receptor (beta chain) was observed in a study of OX40 agonist ivuxolimab in advanced cancers. Study information: Partial responses were recorded for three patients, including one with hepatocellular carcinoma and two with cutaneous melanoma.

This clone was recorded a few times. The antigen is unknown. The study's findings and limits: The antigen specificity of the peripheral T cells (those that were expanded) was not determined. Some of the lowest clonal expansion was seen in partial responders at 0.1-3.0 mg/kg.

TCRdb's copy holds only in-frame clones and misses some; the assay was immunoSEQ multiplex PCR. This table holds just over 95,000 clones, under 85% found once. The starting material was CD4+ or CD8+ T cells sorted from blood, obtained in a trial of the OX40 agonist ivuxolimab. This clonotype was sampled from an adult with an advanced solid tumor such as melanoma, head and neck, liver or kidney cancer.

The CDR3 reads CASSTQGAYQPQHF. The CDR3, as DNA: TGTGCCAGTAGTACACAGGGGGCGTACCAGCCCCAGCATTTT. J is TRBJ1-5 and V is TRBV19; 9 bases are a match to TRBD1. The CDR3 consists of 14 residues. With V trimmed by 4 bases and J by 7 bases, 5 bases remained unmatched. The V gene's germline CDR1 is LNHDA and CDR2 SQIVND (reference sequence). The variable domain in full, completed from reference TRBV19 and TRBJ1-5, reads DGGITQSPKYLFRKEGQNVTLSCEQNLNHDAMYWYRQDPGQGLRLIYYSQIVNDFQKGDIAEGYSVSREKKESFPLTVTSAQKNPTAFYLCASSTQGAYQPQHFGDGTRLSIL.